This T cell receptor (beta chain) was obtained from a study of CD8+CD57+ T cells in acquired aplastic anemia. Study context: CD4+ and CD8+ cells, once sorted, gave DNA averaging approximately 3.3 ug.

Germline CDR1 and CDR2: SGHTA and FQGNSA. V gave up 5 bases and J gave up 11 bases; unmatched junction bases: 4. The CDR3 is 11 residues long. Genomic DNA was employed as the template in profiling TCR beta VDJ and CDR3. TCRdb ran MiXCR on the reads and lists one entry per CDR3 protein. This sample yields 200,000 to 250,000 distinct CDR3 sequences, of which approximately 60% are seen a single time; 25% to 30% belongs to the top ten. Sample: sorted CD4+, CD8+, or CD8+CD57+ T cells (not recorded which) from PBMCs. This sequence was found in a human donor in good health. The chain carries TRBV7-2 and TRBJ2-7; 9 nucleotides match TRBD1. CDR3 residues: CASSLDRGEYF. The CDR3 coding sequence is TGTGCCAGCAGCCTTGACAGGGGGGAGTACTTC.